This T cell receptor (beta chain) was profiled in a study of T cell repertoires in cytomegalovirus infection. Study in general: An indication of both CMV infection and matching HLA type came from public TCR beta signatures. Study-wide results and limits: Dominant in the ex vivo response were TCR beta clonotypes restricted by HLA-C and specific for CMV. Pooled public TCR beta family frequency picked out CMV carriers with the relevant HLA.

In its sample, this clonotype was seen a few times. The antigen is unknown. Trimming shortened V by 3 bases and J by 3 bases, and 13 bases separated the two germline ends. The CDR3 extends over 14 amino acids. The germline V gene has CDR1 SGDLS and CDR2 YYNGEE. TCRdb recomputed calls from the reads with MiXCR, one row per CDR3 protein. The sample holds roughly 500,000 distinct CDR3 sequences, approximately 17% seen once. The source of this sequence is a human donor in good health (CMV status not recorded). Some clones in this sample may be carry-over from other donors' samples. Specimen: CD8+ T cells from PBMCs. V and J are TRBV9 and TRBJ2-7, with D perhaps matching TRBD1 (6 bases). The CDR3 spells CASSALNRDYEQYF. As DNA, the CDR3 is TGTGCCAGCAGCGCCCTTAACAGGGACTACGAGCAGTACTTC.